Only a few counts were recorded for the clone carrying this T cell receptor beta chain. The antigen is undetermined. TCRdb recomputed calls from the reads with MiXCR, one row per CDR3 protein. Of 150,000 to 200,000 distinct CDR3 sequences in the sample, 17% were seen once. This sample is drawn from a study of T cell repertoires in cytomegalovirus infection. On the study more broadly: Evidence of both CMV infection and a matching HLA type came from public TCR beta signatures. Study-wide points: Carriage of CMV together with the relevant HLA was identifiable through cumulative public TCR beta family frequency.

V was clipped by 3 bases and J by 3 bases, with 12 bases between them. This CDR3 region has 15 residues. Germline loops: CDR1 MNHEY, CDR2 SMNVEV (reference sequence). V and J are TRBV27 and TRBJ1-5; D is uncertain. This clonotype was obtained from a human donor in good health (CMV status not recorded). Some clones in this sample may be carry-over from other donors' samples. The sequenced sample consisted of CD8+ T cells from PBMCs. The CDR3: CASSFNPELNQPQHF. The CDR3 nucleotides are TGTGCCAGCAGTTTCAATCCGGAGCTCAATCAGCCCCAGCATTTT.